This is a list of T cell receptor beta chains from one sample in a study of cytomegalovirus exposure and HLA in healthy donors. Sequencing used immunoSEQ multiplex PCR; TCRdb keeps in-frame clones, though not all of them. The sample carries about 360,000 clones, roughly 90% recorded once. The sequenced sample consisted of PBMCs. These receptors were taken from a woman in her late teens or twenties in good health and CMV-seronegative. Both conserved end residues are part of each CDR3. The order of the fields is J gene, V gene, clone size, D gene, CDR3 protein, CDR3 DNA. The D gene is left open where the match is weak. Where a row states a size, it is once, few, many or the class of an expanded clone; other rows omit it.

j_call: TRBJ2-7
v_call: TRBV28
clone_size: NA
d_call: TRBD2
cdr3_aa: CASSTRLAGVREQYF
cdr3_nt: TGTGCCAGCAGTACACGACTAGCGGGAGTGCGTGAGCAGTACTTC

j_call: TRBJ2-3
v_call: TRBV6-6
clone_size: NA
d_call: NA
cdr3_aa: CASSWGAYRTDTQYF
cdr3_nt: TGTGCCAGCAGTTGGGGAGCTTACCGCACAGATACGCAGTATTTT

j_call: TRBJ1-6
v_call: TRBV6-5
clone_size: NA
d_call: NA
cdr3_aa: CASSYQGVYNSPLHF
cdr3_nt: TGTGCCAGCAGTTACCAGGGTGTATATAATTCACCCCTCCACTTT

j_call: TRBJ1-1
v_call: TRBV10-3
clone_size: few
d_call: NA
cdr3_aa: CAISVNTGQIAFF
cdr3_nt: TGTGCCATCAGTGTCAACACAGGACAGATAGCTTTCTTT

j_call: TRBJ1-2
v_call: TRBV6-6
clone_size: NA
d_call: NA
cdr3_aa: CASSYPGGSDGYTF
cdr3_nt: TGTGCCAGCAGTTACCCTGGAGGGTCCGATGGCTACACCTTC

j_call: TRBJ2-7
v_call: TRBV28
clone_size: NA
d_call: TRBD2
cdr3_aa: CASSLIAGAYEQYF
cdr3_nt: TGTGCCAGCAGTTTGATAGCGGGAGCCTACGAGCAGTACTTC

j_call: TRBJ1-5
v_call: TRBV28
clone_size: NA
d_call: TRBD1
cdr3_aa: CASSWDRARQPQHF
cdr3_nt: TGTGCCAGCAGTTGGGACAGGGCCAGGCAGCCCCAGCATTTT

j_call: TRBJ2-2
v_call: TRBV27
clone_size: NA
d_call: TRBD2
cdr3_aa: CASSFGEGSGELFF
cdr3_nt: TGTGCCAGCAGTTTTGGGGAGGGGTCCGGGGAGCTGTTTTTT

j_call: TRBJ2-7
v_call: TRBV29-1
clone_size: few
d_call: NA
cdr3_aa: CSVVRGSSYEQYF
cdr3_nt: TGCAGCGTTGTCCGGGGTAGCTCCTACGAGCAGTACTTC

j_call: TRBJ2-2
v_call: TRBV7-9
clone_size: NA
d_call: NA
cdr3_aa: CASSSRWRGRNTGELFF
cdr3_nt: TGTGCCAGCAGCTCCCGATGGCGGGGGCGGAACACCGGGGAGCTGTTTTTT

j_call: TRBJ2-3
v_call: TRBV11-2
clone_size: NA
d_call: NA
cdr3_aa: CASSLEAGNTDTQYF
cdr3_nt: TGTGCCAGCAGCTTAGAAGCAGGGAACACAGATACGCAGTATTTT

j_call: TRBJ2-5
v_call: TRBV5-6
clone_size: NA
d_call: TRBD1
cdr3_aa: CASSLEQGVAETQYF
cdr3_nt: TGTGCCAGCAGCTTAGAACAGGGGGTCGCAGAGACCCAGTACTTC

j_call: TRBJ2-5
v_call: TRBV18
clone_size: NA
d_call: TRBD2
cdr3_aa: CASSSVGREGPRETQYF
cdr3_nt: TGTGCCAGCTCCTCCGTAGGGCGGGAGGGCCCTCGAGAGACCCAGTACTTC

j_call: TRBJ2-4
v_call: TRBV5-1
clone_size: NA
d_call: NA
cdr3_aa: CASSPTMTGLKNIQYF
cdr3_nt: TGCGCCAGCAGCCCTACTATGACAGGTCTTAAAAACATTCAGTACTTC

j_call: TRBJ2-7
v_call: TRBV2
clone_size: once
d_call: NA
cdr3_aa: CASSEQFRSGPEQYF
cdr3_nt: TGTGCCAGCAGTGAACAGTTTCGCTCAGGCCCCGAGCAGTACTTC

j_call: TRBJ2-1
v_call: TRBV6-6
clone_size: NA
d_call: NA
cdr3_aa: CASSYSRGDNEQFF
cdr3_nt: TGTGCCAGCAGTTACTCACGTGGAGACAATGAGCAGTTCTTC

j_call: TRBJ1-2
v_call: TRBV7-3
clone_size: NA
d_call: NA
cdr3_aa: CASSLKVGRVYDGYTF
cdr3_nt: TGTGCCAGCAGCTTAAAGGTTGGCAGGGTCTACGATGGCTACACCTTC

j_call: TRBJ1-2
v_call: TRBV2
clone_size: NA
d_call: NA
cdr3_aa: CASPDPAGNYGYTF
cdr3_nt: TGTGCCAGTCCCGATCCCGCAGGGAACTATGGCTACACCTTC

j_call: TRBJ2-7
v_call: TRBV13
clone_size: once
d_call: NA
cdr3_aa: CASTKGRDGRYEQYF
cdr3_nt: TGTGCCAGCACAAAGGGGCGGGACGGCCGCTACGAGCAGTACTTC

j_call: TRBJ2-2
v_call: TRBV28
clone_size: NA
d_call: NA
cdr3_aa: CASSFPHSRELFF
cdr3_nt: TGTGCCAGCAGTTTCCCCCACTCCCGGGAGCTGTTTTTT

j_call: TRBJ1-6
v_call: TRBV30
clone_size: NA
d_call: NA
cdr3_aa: CAWSVVGAVGSSPLHF
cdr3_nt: TGTGCCTGGAGTGTCGTGGGGGCGGTTGGAAGTTCACCCCTCCACTTT

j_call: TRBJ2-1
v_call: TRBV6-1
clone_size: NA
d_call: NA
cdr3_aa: CASAEGYSPYNEQFF
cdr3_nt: TGTGCCAGCGCCGAGGGCTACAGTCCCTACAATGAGCAGTTCTTC

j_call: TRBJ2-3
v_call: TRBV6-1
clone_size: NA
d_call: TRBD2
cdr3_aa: CGVASPGTRTDTQYF
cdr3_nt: TGTGGGGTCGCTTCGCCCGGGACTAGAACAGATACGCAGTATTTT

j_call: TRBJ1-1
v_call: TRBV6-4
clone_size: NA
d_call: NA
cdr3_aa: CASSDPAGSGAFF
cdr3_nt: TGTGCCAGCAGTGACCCGGCGGGCAGTGGAGCTTTCTTT

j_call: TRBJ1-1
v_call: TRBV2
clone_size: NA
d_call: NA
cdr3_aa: CAPCAQARHTEAFF
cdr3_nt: TGTGCCCCTTGTGCGCAGGCAAGACACACTGAAGCTTTCTTT

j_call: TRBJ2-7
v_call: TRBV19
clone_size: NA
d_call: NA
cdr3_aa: CASSILGGTAIEQYF
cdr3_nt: TGTGCCAGTAGCATTCTTGGCGGGACGGCCATCGAGCAGTACTTC

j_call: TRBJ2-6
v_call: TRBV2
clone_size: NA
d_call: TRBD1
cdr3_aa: CAGGTGGSGANVLTF
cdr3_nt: TGTGCCGGCGGGACAGGGGGATCTGGGGCCAACGTCCTGACTTTC

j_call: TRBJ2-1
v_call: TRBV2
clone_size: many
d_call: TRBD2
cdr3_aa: CASSEVSGGTSSYNEQFF
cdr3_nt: TGTGCCAGCAGTGAGGTTAGCGGGGGGACCAGCTCCTACAATGAGCAGTTCTTC

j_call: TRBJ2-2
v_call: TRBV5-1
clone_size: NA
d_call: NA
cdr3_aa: CASRYDWGPNTGELFF
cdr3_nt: TGCGCCAGCAGATACGATTGGGGCCCGAACACCGGGGAGCTGTTTTTT

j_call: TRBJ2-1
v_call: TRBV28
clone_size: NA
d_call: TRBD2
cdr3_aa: CASSLIIGGDNEQFF
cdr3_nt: TGTGCCAGCAGTTTAATAATCGGGGGGGACAATGAGCAGTTCTTC

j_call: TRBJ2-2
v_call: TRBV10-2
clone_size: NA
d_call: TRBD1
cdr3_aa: CASSHPWGQGSSTGELFF
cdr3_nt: TGCGCCAGCAGCCACCCCTGGGGACAGGGGAGTTCCACCGGGGAGCTGTTTTTT

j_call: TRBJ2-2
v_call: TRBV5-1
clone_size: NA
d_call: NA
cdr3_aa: CASSKLTGNTGELFF
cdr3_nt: TGCGCCAGCAGCAAACTGACAGGGAACACCGGGGAGCTGTTTTTT

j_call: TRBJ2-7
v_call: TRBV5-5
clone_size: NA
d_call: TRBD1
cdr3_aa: CASSPGGDRGPRYF
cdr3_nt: TGTGCCAGCAGCCCGGGTGGGGACAGGGGCCCGCGGTACTTC

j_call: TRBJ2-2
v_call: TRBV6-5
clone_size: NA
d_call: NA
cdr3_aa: CASSYPGAGELFF
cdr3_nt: TGTGCCAGCAGTTACCCGGGGGCCGGGGAGCTGTTTTTT

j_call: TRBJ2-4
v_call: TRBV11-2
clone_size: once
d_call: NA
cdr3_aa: CASSLVGLAKNIQYF
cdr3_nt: TGTGCCAGCAGCTTGGTCGGACTAGCCAAAAACATTCAGTACTTC

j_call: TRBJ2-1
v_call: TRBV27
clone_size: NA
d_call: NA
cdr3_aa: CASSFGNEQFF
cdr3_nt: TGTGCCAGCAGTTTCGGCAATGAGCAGTTCTTC

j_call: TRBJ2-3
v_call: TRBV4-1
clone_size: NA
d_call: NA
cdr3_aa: CASSQQDNPSTDTQYF
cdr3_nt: TGCGCCAGCAGCCAACAGGACAACCCTAGCACAGATACGCAGTATTTT

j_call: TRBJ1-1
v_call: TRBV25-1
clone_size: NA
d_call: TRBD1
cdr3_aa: CASSDRQGFTEAFF
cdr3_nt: TGTGCCAGCAGTGACAGACAGGGTTTCACTGAAGCTTTCTTT